Here is one T cell receptor beta chain with its context. Its cognate antigen is unknown. This specimen belongs to a study of high-grade serous ovarian cancer treatment subgroups. Study as a whole: Mean per sample: about 14,000 reads, 7,400 or so unique TCR beta rearrangements. Notes on the study in general: Only CDR3 was analyzed; CDR1 and CDR2 were not. Clonal relatedness tracked neoantigen level, and by trend copy number and mutation load. Different patients shared almost no repertoire; same-patient tumors shared roughly 0.1 to 0.8.

The CDR3 has 16 residues. The germline gives CDR1 SGHVS, CDR2 FNYEAQ. V lost 1 base to trimming and J lost 2 bases, with 12 bases between them. Clones were sequenced by immunoSEQ multiplex PCR, and TCRdb holds only the in-frame ones, with some missing. The sample shows several thousand clones, roughly 60% of them seen only once. Tumor samples were obtained before definitive surgery or chemotherapy. The sequence was obtained from a human donor with high-grade serous ovarian cancer. This chain joins TRBV7-6 and TRBJ2-4; D is possibly TRBD1 (5 bases). Sequenced sample: tumor tissue. CDR3 DNA: TGTGCCAGCAGCTTAGAGGCAGGGTCATCCAAAAACATTCAGTACTTC. Translated: CASSLEAGSSKNIQYF.